The 14 T cell receptor beta chains below all came from one sample that was sequenced in a study of OX40 agonist ivuxolimab in advanced cancers. Some clones are missing from TCRdb's copy, which holds only in-frame ones; the method was immunoSEQ multiplex PCR. Found here are about 41,000 clones, 70% to 90% of them singletons; the top ten hold less than 45%. The sequencing used CD4+ or CD8+ T cells sorted from blood, collected in a trial of the OX40 agonist ivuxolimab. The receptors stem from an adult with an advanced solid tumor such as melanoma, head and neck, liver or kidney cancer.

V and J are TRBV28 and TRBJ1-5, with 11 nucleotides matching TRBD1. CDR1 and CDR2 (germline): MDHEN, SYDVKM. V trimming: 6 bases; J trimming: 6 bases; junction bases outside the gene matches: 7. The CDR3 loop spans 15 amino acids. The CDR3 reads CASRPGTGGGQPQHF. In DNA form, the CDR3 reads TGTGCCAGCAGACCCGGGACAGGGGGGGGTCAGCCCCAGCATTTT.

The chain combines TRBV30 with TRBJ2-3; 9 bases align to TRBD2. V trimming: 3 bases; J trimming: 4 bases; junction bases outside the gene matches: 8. The length of the CDR3 is 15 residues. The V gene's germline CDR1 is GTSNPN and CDR2 SVGIG (reference sequence). The CDR3 DNA is TGTGCCTGGAGCCGCGGGCGGGAGGGCGCAGATACGCAGTATTTT. Protein: CAWSRGREGADTQYF.

V gene TRBV12-5 combines with J gene TRBJ2-6; the D gene is possibly TRBD1 (5 bases). The length of the CDR3 is 18 residues. Per the germline V gene, CDR1 is LGHNT and CDR2 is FRNRAP. V shed 5 bases and J shed 5 bases, with 22 bases lying between them. Written as DNA, the CDR3 is TGTGCTAGTGGTACGCAGACTGCAGGACAAAGTCGGGCCAACGTCCTGACTTTC. This encodes CASGTQTAGQSRANVLTF.

The rearrangement uses TRBV7-6 and TRBJ2-2, with D hard to call. CDR1 is SGHVS and CDR2 is FNYEAQ in the germline V gene. The CDR3 has 15 amino acids. Trimming shortened V by 1 base and J by 0 bases, and 6 bases separated the two germline ends. The CDR3 bases are TGTGCCAGCAGCTTAGGCGGTCCGAACACCGGGGAGCTGTTTTTT. It yields the protein CASSLGGPNTGELFF.

The J gene is TRBJ1-5, the V gene TRBV6-1; D unresolved. The CDR3 has 15 residues. Trimming cost V 3 bases and J 1 base, with 10 bases left between them. Germline assignment: CDR1 MNHNS and CDR2 SASEGT. The CDR3 nucleotides read TGTGCCAGCAGTGAGGGCAGCTACAGCAATCAGCCCCAGCATTTT. Amino acid sequence: CASSEGSYSNQPQHF.

The chain uses TRBV5-5 and TRBJ2-7; 11 nucleotides line up with TRBD1. The V segment lost 4 bases and the J segment 1 base; nucleotides outside the gene matches: 7. The CDR3 spans 16 residues. CDR1 is SGHKS and CDR2 is YYEKEE in the germline V gene (reference sequence). The CDR3 sequence is CASSQPGQGGSYEQYF. DNA for the CDR3: TGTGCCAGCAGCCAACCGGGACAGGGGGGTTCCTACGAGCAGTACTTC. The full variable domain, its missing parts supplied by reference TRBV5-5 and TRBJ2-7, is DAGVTQSPTHLIKTRGQQVTLRCSPISGHKSVSWYQQVLGQGPQFIFQYYEKEERGRGNFPDRFSARQFPNYSSELNVNALLLGDSALYLCASSQPGQGGSYEQYFGPGTRLTVT.

The rearrangement links TRBV7-2 to TRBJ1-1; D gene unclear. Trimming stripped 3 bases from V and 0 bases from J, with 5 bases between. Germline CDR1 is SGHTA and CDR2 is FQGNSA. This CDR3 is built from 13 residues. The CDR3 loop reads CASSFSVNTEAFF. The CDR3 DNA reads as TGTGCCAGCAGCTTCTCCGTGAACACTGAAGCTTTCTTT.

In this sample, this clone turned up a few times. The chain is built from TRBV5-6 and TRBJ2-7, with D possibly being TRBD2 (6 bases). V lost 0 bases and J lost 9, with 22 bases in between. Germline V gene sequence: CDR1 SGHDT, CDR2 YYEEEE. This CDR3 region has 16 residues. CDR3 nucleotide sequence: TGTGCCAGCAGCTTGGTTCAGGCGGGACCAGCGCTGGGGCAGTACTTC. It yields the protein CASSLVQAGPALGQYF.

The chain joins TRBV5-4 to TRBJ2-1; 9 bases map to TRBD2. There are 15 residues in the CDR3. The J segment lost 4 bases and the V segment lost 4 bases, leaving 6 bases of the junction unmatched. The germline CDR1 and CDR2 sequences are SGHNT and YYREEE (reference sequence). The CDR3 sequence is CASSLRRGGYNEQFF. The CDR3, as DNA: TGTGCCAGCAGCCTCCGGCGGGGGGGTTACAATGAGCAGTTCTTC.

This chain joins TRBV7-2 and TRBJ2-1; D gene unclear. V was clipped by 0 bases and J by 3 bases, with 9 bases between them. This CDR3 has 15 amino acids. CDR1 is SGHTA and CDR2 is FQGNSA in the germline V gene. The DNA of the CDR3 is TGTGCCAGCAGCTTAGCAGGGAATAACTACAATGAGCAGTTCTTC. Translating gives CASSLAGNNYNEQFF.

The chain uses TRBV28 and TRBJ1-1; a weak D match, TRBD1 (6 bases). Between the trimmed V and J ends, which lost 7 bases and 8 bases, there was a span of 17 bases. Germline CDR1 is MDHEN and CDR2 is SYDVKM. The CDR3 sequence is 13 residues long. In DNA, the CDR3 is TGTGCCAGCACTAGGGGGGGGATCGGAGAAGCTTTCTTT. This translates into CASTRGGIGEAFF.

The chain carries TRBV5-4 and TRBJ2-7, with 15 bases that match TRBD2. In germline, CDR1 is SGHNT, CDR2 YYREEE (reference sequence). The CDR3 loop spans 15 amino acids. The V and J ends lost 4 bases and 7 bases, in that order; junction bases with no gene match: 6. The CDR3, as DNA: TGTGCCAGCAGCCCCGGACTAGCGGGAGGGTATGAGCAGTACTTC. It is translated as CASSPGLAGGYEQYF.

The CDR3 reads CSVDGRGHEQYF. As DNA, the CDR3 is TGCAGCGTTGACGGCAGGGGGCACGAGCAGTACTTC. The chain combines TRBV29-1 with TRBJ2-7; 8 bases are a match to TRBD1. The ends lost 3 bases at V and 5 bases at J; junction bases unmatched: 3. Per the germline V gene, CDR1 is SQVTM and CDR2 is ANQGSEA. CDR3 length equals 12 residues.

The chain has TRBV5-6 and TRBJ2-7; TRBD2 might be the D (5 bases). This CDR3 region has 13 residues. CDR1 is SGHDT, CDR2 YYEEEE, per germline. V dropped 1 base and J dropped 1 base, with 6 bases sitting between them. The CDR3: CASSLKRSYEQYF. The CDR3 coding sequence is TGTGCCAGCAGCTTGAAGCGGTCCTACGAGCAGTACTTC.